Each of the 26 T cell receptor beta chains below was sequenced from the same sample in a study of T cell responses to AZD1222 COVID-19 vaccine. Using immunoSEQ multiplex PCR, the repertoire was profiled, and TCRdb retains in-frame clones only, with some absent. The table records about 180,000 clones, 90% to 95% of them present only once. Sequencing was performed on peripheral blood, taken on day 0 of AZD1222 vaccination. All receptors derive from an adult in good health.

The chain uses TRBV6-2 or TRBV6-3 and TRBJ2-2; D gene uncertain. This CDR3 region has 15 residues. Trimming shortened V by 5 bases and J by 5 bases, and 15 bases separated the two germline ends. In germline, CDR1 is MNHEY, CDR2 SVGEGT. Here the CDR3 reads CASSDPGRPTGELFF. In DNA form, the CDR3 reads TGTGCCAGCAGTGACCCCGGACGGCCGACCGGGGAGCTGTTTTTT.

CDR3 nucleotide sequence: TGTGCCAGCAGCTTGGACCGAGGGGGGGCAAATACGCAGTATTTT. This encodes CASSLDRGGANTQYF. The chain employs TRBV5-4 and TRBJ2-3, with D perhaps TRBD2 (7 bases). The CDR3 covers 15 residues. Germline V gene lookup returns CDR1 SGHNT and CDR2 YYREEE (reference sequence). With 0 bases removed from V and 7 bases from J, the gap between germline ends came to 15 bases.

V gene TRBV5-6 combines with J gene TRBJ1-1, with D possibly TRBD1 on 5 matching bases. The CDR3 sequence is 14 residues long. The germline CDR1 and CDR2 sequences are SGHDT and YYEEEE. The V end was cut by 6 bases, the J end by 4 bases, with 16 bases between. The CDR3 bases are TGTGCCAGCACCTCAATGGGGGTGAGCACTGAAGCTTTCTTT. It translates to CASTSMGVSTEAFF.

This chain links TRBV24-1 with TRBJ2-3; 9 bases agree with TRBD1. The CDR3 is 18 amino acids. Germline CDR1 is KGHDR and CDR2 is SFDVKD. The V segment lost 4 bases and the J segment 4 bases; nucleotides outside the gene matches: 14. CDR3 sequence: CATSDRQGGIVLADTQYF. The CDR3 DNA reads TGTGCCACCAGTGACCGACAGGGGGGAATAGTCTTGGCAGATACGCAGTATTTT.

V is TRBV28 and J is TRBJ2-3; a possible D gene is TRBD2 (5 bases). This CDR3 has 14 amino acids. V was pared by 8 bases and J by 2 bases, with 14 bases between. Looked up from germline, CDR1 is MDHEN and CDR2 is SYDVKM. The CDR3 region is CASLPAAFTDTQYF. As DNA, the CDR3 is TGTGCCAGCCTGCCAGCGGCCTTCACAGATACGCAGTATTTT. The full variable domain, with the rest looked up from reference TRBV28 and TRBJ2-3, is DVKVTQSSRYLVKRTGEKVFLECVQDMDHENMFWYRQDPGLGLRLIYFSYDVKMKEKGDIPEGYSVSREKKERFSLILESASTNQTSMYLCASLPAAFTDTQYFGPGTRLTVL.

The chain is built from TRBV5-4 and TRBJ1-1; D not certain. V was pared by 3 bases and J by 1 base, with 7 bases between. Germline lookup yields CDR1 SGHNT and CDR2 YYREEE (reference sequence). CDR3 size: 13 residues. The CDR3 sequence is CASSSRWNTEAFF. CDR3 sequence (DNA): TGTGCCAGCAGCTCGCGATGGAACACTGAAGCTTTCTTT.

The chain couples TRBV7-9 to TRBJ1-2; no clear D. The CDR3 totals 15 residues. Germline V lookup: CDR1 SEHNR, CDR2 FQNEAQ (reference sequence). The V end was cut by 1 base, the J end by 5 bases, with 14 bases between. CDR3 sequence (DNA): TGTGCCAGCAGCTTAGGCGAGGGAGTGAAGTATGGCTACACCTTC. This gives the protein CASSLGEGVKYGYTF.

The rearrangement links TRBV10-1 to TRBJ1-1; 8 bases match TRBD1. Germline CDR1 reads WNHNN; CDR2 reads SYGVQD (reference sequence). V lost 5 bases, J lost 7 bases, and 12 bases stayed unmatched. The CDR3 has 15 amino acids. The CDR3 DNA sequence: TGCGCCAGCAGTACGACCGGGACAGGCTCGGGTGAAGCTTTCTTT. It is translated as CASSTTGTGSGEAFF.

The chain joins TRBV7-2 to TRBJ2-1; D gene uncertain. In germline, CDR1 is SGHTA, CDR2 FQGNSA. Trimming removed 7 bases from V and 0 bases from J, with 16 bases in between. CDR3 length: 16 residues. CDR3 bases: TGTGCCAGCACCCGACCCCCTCCAAGCTCCTACAATGAGCAGTTCTTC. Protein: CASTRPPPSSYNEQFF.

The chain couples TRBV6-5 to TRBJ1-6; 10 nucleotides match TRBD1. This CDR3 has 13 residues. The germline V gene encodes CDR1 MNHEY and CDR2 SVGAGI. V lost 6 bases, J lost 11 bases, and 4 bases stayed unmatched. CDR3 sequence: CASRRDRGTPLHF. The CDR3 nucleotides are TGTGCCAGCAGAAGGGACAGGGGAACACCCCTCCACTTT.

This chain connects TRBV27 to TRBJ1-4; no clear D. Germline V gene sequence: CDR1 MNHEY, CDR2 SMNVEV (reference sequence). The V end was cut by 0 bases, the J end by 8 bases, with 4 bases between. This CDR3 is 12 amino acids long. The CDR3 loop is CASSLSGEKLFF. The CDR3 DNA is TGTGCCAGCAGTTTATCTGGGGAAAAACTGTTTTTT.

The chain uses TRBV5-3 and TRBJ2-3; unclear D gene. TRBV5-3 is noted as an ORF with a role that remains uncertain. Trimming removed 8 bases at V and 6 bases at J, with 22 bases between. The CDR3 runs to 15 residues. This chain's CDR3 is CASHDGPRPPDTQYF. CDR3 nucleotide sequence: TGTGCCAGTCATGACGGTCCCCGACCCCCCGATACGCAGTATTTT.

The chain's CDR3 is CASSSRTSGRWYEQYF. Here the CDR3 DNA reads TGTGCCAGCAGTTCCCGAACTAGCGGGAGATGGTACGAGCAGTACTTC. The chain uses TRBV27 and TRBJ2-7, with TRBD2 identical over 11 bases. After removal of 4 bases from V and 4 bases from J, the junction contained 9 bases not matched to a gene. The CDR3 spans 16 residues. The germline gives CDR1 MNHEY, CDR2 SMNVEV (reference sequence).

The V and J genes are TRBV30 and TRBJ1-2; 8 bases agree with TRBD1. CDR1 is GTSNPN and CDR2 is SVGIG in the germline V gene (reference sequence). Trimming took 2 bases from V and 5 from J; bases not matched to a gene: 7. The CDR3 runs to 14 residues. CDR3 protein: CAWSQWTGYYGYTF. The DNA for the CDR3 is TGTGCCTGGAGTCAATGGACAGGGTATTATGGCTACACCTTC.

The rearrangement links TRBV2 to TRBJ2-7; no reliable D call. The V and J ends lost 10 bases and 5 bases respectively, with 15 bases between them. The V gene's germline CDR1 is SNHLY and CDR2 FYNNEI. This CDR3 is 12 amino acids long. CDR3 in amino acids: CAIKTLFHEQYF. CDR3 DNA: TGTGCCATTAAGACCCTGTTCCACGAGCAGTACTTC.

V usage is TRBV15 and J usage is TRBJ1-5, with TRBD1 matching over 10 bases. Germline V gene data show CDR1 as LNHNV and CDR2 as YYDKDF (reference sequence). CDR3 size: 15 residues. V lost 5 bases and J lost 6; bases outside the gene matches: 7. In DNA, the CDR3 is TGTGCCACCAGCGCCAAGACAGGGGGCAGTCAGCCCCAGCATTTT. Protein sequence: CATSAKTGGSQPQHF.

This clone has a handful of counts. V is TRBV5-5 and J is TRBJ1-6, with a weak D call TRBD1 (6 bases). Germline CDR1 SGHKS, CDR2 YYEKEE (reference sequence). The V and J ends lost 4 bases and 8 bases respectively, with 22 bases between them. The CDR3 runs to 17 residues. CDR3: CASSLDYPTGRYSPLHF. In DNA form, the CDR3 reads TGTGCCAGCAGCCTTGATTACCCGACAGGTCGTTATTCACCCCTCCACTTT.

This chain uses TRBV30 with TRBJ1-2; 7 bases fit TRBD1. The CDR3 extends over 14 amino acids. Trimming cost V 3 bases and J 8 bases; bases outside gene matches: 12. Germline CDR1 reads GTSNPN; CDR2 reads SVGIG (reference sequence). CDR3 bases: TGTGCCTGGAGCCAGGGACAGCCAATGTGGGGCTACACCTTC. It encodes CAWSQGQPMWGYTF.

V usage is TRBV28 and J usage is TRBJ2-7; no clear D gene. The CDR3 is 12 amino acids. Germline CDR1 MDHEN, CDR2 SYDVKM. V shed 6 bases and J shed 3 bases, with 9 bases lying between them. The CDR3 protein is CASSLQFYEQYF. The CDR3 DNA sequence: TGTGCCAGCAGCTTACAGTTCTACGAGCAGTACTTC. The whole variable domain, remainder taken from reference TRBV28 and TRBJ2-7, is DVKVTQSSRYLVKRTGEKVFLECVQDMDHENMFWYRQDPGLGLRLIYFSYDVKMKEKGDIPEGYSVSREKKERFSLILESASTNQTSMYLCASSLQFYEQYFGPGTRLTVT.

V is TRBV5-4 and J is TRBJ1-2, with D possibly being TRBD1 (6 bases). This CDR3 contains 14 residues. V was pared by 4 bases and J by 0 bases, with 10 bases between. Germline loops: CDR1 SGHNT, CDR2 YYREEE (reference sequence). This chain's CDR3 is CASSPGASNYGYTF. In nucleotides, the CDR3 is TGTGCCAGCAGCCCAGGGGCATCTAACTATGGCTACACCTTC.

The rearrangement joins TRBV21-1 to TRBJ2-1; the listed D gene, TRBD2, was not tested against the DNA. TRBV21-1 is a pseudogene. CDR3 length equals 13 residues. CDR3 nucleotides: TGTGCCAGCAGCAAAGGTAACGGGAATGAGCAGTTCTTC. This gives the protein CASSKGNGNEQFF.

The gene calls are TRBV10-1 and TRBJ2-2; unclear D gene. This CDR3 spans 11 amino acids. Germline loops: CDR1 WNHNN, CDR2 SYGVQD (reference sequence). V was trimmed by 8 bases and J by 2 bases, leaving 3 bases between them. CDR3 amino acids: CASGNTGELFF. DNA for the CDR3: TGCGCCAGCGGTAACACCGGGGAGCTGTTTTTT.

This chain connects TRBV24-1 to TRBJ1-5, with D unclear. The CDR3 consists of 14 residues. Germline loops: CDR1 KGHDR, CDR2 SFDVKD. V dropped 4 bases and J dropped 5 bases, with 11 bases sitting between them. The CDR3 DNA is TGTGCCACCAGTGACCCGGATTGGGATCAGCCCCAGCATTTT. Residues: CATSDPDWDQPQHF.

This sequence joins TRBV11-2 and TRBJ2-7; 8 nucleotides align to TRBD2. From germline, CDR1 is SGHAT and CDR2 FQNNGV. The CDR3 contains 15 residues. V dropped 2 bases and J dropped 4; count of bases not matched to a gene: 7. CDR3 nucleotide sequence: TGTGCCAGCAGCTTACGGGCTAGCGGGCCATACGAGCAGTACTTC. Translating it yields CASSLRASGPYEQYF.

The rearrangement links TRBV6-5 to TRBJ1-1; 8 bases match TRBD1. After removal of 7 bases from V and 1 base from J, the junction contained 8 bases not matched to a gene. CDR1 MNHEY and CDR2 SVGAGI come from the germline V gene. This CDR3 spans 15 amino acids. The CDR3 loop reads CASITPGGPNTEAFF. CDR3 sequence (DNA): TGTGCCAGCATTACCCCAGGGGGCCCGAACACTGAAGCTTTCTTT.

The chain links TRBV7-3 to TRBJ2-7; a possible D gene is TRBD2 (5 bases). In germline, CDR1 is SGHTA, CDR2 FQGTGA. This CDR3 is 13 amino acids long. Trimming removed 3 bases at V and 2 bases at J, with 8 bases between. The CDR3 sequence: CASSFRGTYEQYF. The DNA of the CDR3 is TGTGCCAGCAGCTTTCGGGGAACCTACGAGCAGTACTTC.